The T cell receptor beta chain described here comes from a study of T cell responses to AZD1222 COVID-19 vaccine. Study in general: Recipients boosted at about 4 weeks or about 12 weeks are pooled. Study conclusions and caveats: Repertoires were obtained solely post-peak T cell response.

Only in-frame clones appear in the TCRdb table, and some are missing; sequencing was by immunoSEQ multiplex PCR. The sample lists about 140,000 clones; roughly 92% were seen once. Losses at the gene ends were 2 bases for V and 4 bases for J; bases not matched to a gene: 2. Germline CDR1 and CDR2: MNHNS and SASEGT. This CDR3 contains 14 residues. About this clone: Its antigen is undetermined.

The chain employs TRBV6-1 and TRBJ1-5; 7 bases fit TRBD1. The material sequenced was peripheral blood, taken on day 0 of AZD1222 vaccination. The sequence derives from an adult in good health. CDR3 amino acids: CASSETGANQPQHF. The CDR3 DNA reads TGTGCCAGCAGTGAAACAGGGGCGAATCAGCCCCAGCATTTT.